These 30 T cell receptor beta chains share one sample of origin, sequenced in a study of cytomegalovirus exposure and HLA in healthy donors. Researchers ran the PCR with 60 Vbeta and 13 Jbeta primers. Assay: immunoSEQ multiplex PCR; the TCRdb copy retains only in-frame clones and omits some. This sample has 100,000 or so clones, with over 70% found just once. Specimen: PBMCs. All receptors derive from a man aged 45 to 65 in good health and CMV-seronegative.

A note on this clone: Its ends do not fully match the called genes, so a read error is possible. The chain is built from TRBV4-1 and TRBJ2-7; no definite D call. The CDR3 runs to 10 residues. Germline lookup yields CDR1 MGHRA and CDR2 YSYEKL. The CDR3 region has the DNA TGCGCCAGCAGCCCCTCAGATCCTTCTTTC. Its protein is CASSPSDPSF.

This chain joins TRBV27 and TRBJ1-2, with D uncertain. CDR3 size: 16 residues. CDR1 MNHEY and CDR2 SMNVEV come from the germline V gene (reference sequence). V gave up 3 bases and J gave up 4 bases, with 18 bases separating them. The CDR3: CASSFLTPRGVYGYTF. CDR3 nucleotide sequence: TGTGCCAGCAGTTTCCTGACCCCTAGAGGAGTCTATGGCTACACCTTC.

CDR3: CASSRGTGAGEQYF. In nucleotides, the CDR3 is TGCGCCAGCAGTCGGGGGACAGGGGCGGGCGAGCAGTACTTC. The chain is built from TRBV10-1 and TRBJ2-7, with 10 nucleotides matching TRBD1. The CDR3 contains 14 residues. Trimming took 5 bases from V and 6 from J; bases not matched to a gene: 7. The germline gives CDR1 WNHNN, CDR2 SYGVQD (reference sequence).

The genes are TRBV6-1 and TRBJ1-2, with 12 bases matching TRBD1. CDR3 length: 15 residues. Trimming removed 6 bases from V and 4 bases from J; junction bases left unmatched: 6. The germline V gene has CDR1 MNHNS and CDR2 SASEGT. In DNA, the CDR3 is TGTGCCAGCAGGACTGGGACAGGGGGCAGCTATGGCTACACCTTC. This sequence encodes CASRTGTGGSYGYTF.

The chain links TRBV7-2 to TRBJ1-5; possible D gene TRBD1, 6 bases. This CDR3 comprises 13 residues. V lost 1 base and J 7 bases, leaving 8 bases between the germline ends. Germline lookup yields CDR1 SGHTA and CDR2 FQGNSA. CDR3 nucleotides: TGTGCCAGCAGCTTAGAGGGGGTACAGCCCCAGCATTTT. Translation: CASSLEGVQPQHF.

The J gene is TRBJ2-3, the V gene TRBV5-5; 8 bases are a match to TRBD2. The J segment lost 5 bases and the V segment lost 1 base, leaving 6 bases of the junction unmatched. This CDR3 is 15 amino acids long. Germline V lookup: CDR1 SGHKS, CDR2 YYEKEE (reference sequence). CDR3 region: CASSLMRGDGDTQYF. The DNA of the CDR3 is TGTGCCAGCAGCTTGATGCGGGGGGATGGAGATACGCAGTATTTT.

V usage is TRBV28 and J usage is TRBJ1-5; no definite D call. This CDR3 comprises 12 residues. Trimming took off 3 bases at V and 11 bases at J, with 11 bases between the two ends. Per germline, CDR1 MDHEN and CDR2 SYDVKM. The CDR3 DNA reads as TGTGCCAGCAGTTTCCTTTACGAGGCCCAGCATTTT. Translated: CASSFLYEAQHF.

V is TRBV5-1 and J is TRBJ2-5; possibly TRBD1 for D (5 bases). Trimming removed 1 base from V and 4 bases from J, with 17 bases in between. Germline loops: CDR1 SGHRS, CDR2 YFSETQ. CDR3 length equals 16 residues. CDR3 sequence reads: CASSLPQGQSGETQYF. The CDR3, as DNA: TGCGCCAGCAGCTTGCCCCAGGGCCAATCCGGAGAGACCCAGTACTTC.

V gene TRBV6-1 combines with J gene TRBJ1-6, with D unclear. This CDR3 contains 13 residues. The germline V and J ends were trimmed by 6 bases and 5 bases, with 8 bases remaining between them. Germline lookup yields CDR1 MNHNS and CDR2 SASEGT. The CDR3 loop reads CASRRVDNSPLHF. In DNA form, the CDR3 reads TGTGCCAGCAGGAGGGTAGATAATTCACCCCTCCACTTT.

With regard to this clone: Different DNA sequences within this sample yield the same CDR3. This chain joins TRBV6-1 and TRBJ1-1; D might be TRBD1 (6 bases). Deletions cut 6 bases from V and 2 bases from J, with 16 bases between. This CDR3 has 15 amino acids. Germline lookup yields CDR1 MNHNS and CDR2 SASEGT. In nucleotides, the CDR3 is TGTGCCAGCAGGAATAGAGGACAGTTAAACACTGAAGCTTTCTTT. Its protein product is CASRNRGQLNTEAFF.

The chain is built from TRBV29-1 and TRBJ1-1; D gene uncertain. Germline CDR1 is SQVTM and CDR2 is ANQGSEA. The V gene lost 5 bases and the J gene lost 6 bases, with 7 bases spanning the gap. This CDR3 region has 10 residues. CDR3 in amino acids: CSVQVPEAFF. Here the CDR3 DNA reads TGCAGCGTTCAGGTGCCTGAAGCTTTCTTT. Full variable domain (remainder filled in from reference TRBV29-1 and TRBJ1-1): SAVISQKPSRDICQRGTSLTIQCQVDSQVTMMFWYRQQPGQSLTLIATANQGSEATYESGFVIDKFPISRPNLTFSTLTVSNMSPEDSSIYLCSVQVPEAFFGQGTRLTVV.

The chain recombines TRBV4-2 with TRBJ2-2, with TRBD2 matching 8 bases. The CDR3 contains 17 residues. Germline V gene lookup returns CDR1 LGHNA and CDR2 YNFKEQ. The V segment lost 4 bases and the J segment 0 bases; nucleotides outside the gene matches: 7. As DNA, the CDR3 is TGTGCCAGCAGCCCCGAGGTAGCGGGGTCGAACACCGGGGAGCTGTTTTTT. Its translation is CASSPEVAGSNTGELFF.

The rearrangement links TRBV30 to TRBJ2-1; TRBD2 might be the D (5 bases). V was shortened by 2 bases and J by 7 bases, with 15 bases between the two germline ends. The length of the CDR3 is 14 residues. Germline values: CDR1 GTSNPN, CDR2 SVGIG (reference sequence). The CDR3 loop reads CAWSFSRGGNEQFF. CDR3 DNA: TGTGCCTGGAGTTTTAGCCGAGGCGGGAATGAGCAGTTCTTC.

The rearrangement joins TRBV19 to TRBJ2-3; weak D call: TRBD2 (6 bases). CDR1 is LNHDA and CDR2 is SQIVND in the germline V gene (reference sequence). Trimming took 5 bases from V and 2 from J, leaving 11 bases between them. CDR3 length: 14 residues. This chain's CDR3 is CASSLGTDTDTQYF. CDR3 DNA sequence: TGTGCCAGTAGTCTTGGGACTGACACAGATACGCAGTATTTT.

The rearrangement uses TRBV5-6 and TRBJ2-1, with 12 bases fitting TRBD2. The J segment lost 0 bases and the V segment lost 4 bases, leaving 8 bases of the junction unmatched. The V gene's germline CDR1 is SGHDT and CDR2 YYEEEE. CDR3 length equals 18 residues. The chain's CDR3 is CASSGDLAGGNSYNEQFF. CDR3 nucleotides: TGTGCCAGCAGCGGGGACCTAGCGGGGGGGAACTCCTACAATGAGCAGTTCTTC.

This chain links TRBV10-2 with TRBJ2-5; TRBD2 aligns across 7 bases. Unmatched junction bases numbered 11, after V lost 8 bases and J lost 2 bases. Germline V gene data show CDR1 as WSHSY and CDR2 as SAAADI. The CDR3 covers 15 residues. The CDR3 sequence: CASLDEDGRQETQYF. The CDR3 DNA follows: TGCGCCAGCCTGGATGAGGACGGGAGGCAAGAGACCCAGTACTTC.

In DNA form, the CDR3 reads TGCAGCGCCAGTGGGGGGGCTGGTGATGAAGCTTTCTTT. It yields the protein CSASGGAGDEAFF. The rearrangement links TRBV29-1 to TRBJ1-1; TRBD1 might be the D (6 bases). The CDR3 is 13 amino acids. CDR1 is SQVTM and CDR2 is ANQGSEA in the germline V gene. The V and J ends lost 7 bases and 7 bases respectively, with 19 bases between them.

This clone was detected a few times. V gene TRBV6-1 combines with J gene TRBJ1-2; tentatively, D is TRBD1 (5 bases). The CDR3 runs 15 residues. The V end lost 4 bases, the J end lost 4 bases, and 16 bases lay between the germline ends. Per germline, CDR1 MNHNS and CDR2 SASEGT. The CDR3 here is CASSARRGGFYGYTF. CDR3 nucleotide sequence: TGTGCCAGCAGTGCCCGAAGGGGCGGATTCTATGGCTACACCTTC.

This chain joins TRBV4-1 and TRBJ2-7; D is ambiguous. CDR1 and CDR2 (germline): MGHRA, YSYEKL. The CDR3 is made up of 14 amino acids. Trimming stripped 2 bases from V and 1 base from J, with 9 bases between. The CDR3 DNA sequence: TGCGCCAGCAGCCAAACGCAGTGGTCCTACGAGCAGTACTTC. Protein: CASSQTQWSYEQYF.

As DNA, the CDR3 is TGTGCCAGCAGCACTAGCGGGGGGGTAAGAGAGACCCAGTACTTC. Protein: CASSTSGGVRETQYF. The chain carries TRBV7-8 and TRBJ2-5; 13 nucleotides agree with TRBD2. V lost 5 bases, J lost 4 bases, and 4 bases stayed unmatched. Germline values: CDR1 SGHVS, CDR2 FQNEAQ. This CDR3 is 15 amino acids long.

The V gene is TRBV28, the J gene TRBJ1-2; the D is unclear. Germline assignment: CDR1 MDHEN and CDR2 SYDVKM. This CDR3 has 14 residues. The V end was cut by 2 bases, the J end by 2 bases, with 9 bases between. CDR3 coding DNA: TGTGCCAGCAGTTTAGCTCAGATAAACTATGGCTACACCTTC. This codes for CASSLAQINYGYTF.

CDR3 coding DNA: TGCAGCGTTGTCCAGGGGGTAGAGACCCAGTACTTC. Translation: CSVVQGVETQYF. The chain has TRBV29-1 and TRBJ2-5, with TRBD1 matching over 7 bases. V lost 4 bases, J lost 4 bases, and 3 bases stayed unmatched. This CDR3 region has 12 residues. Germline CDR1 SQVTM, CDR2 ANQGSEA.

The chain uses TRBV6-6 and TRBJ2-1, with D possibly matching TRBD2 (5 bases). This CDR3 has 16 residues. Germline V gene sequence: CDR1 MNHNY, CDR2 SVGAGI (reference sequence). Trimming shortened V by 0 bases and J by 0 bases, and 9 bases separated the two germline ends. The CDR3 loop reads CASSYSTGSSYNEQFF. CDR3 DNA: TGTGCCAGCAGTTACTCGACGGGGAGCTCCTACAATGAGCAGTTCTTC.

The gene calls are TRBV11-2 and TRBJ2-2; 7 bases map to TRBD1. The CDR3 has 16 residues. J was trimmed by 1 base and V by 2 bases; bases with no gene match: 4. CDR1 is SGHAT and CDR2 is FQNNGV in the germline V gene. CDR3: CASSLMTGRNTGELFF. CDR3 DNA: TGTGCCAGCAGCTTAATGACAGGGAGGAACACCGGGGAGCTGTTTTTT. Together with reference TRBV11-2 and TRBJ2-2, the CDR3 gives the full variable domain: EAGVAQSPRYKIIEKRQSVAFWCNPISGHATLYWYQQILGQGPKLLIQFQNNGVVDDSQLPKDRFSAERLKGVDSTLKIQPAKLEDSAVYLCASSLMTGRNTGELFFGEGSRLTVL.

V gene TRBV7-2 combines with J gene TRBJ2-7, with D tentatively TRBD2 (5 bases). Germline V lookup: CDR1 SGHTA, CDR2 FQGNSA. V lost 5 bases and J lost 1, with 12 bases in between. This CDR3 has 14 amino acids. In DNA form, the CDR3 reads TGTGCCAGCAGCCGCGGACTGGTATCCTACGAGCAGTACTTC. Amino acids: CASSRGLVSYEQYF.

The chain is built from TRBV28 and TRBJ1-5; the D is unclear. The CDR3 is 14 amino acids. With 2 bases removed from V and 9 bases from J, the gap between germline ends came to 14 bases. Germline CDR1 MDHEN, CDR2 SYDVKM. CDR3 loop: CASSLPGSVRPQHF. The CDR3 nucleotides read TGTGCCAGCAGTTTACCGGGGTCGGTCCGGCCCCAGCATTTT.

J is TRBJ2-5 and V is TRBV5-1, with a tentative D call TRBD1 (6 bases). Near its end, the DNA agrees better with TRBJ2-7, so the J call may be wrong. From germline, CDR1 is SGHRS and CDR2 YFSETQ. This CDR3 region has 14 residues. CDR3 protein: CASSGTGSSYEQYF. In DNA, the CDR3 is TGCGCCAGCAGCGGCACAGGGAGCTCCTACGAGCAGTACTTC.

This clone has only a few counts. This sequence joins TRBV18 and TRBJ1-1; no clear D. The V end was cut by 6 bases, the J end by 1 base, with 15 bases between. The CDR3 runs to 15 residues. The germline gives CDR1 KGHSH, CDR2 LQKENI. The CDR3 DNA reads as TGTGCCAGCTCGCACCGATCAAACAGGAACACTGAAGCTTTCTTT. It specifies CASSHRSNRNTEAFF.

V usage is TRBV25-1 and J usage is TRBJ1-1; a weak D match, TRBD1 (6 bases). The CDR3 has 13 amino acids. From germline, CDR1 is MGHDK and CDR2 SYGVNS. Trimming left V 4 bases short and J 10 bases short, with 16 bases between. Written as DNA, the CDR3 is TGTGCCAGCAGTGGAAGGGGGAAAAGGGGAGCTTTCTTT. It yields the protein CASSGRGKRGAFF.

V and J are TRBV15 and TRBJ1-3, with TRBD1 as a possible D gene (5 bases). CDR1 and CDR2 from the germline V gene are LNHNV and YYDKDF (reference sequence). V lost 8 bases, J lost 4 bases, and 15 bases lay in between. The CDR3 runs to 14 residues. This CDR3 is CATSPGDPGNTIYF. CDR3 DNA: TGTGCCACCTCCCCGGGGGACCCCGGAAACACCATATATTTT.